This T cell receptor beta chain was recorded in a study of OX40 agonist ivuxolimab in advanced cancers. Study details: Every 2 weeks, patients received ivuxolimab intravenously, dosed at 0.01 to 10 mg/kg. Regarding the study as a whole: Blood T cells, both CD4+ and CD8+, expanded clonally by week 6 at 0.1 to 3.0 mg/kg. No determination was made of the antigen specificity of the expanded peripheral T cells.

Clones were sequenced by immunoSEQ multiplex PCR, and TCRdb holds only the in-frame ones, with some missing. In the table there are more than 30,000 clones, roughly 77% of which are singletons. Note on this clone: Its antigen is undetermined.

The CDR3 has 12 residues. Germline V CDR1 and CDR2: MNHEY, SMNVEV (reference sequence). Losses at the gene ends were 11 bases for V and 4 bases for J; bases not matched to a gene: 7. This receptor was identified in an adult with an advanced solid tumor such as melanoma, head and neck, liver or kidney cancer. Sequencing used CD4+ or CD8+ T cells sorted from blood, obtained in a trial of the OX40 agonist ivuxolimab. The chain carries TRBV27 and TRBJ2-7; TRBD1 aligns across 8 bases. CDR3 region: CASGGWGYEQYF. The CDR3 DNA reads TGTGCCTCAGGGGGCTGGGGGTACGAGCAGTACTTC.